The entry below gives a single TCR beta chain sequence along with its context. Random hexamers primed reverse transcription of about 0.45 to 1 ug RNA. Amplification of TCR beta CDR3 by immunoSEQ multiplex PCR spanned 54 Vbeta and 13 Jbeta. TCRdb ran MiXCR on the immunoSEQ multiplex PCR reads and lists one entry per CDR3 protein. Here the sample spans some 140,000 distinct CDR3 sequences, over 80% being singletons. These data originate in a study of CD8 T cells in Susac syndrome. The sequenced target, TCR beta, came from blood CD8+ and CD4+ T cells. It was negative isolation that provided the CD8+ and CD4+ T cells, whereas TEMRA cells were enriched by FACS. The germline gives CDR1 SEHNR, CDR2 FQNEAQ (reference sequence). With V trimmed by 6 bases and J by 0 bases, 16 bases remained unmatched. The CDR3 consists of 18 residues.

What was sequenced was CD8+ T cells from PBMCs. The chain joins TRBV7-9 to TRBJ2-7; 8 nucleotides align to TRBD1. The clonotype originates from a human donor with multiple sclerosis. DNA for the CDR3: TGTGCCAGCAGTCAGGGGGCCGGGCGTAATCCTTACTCCTACGAGCAGTACTTC. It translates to CASSQGAGRNPYSYEQYF.